A single sample gave rise to the 16 T cell receptor beta chains below, sequenced in a study of tumor-infiltrating lymphocytes in localized non-small cell lung cancer. Sequencing was performed with immunoSEQ multiplex PCR; in TCRdb, only in-frame clones are kept and a portion is missing. The data hold thousands of clones, with more than 65% observed a single time. The material sequenced was lung tumor tissue. The source is a human donor with non-small cell lung cancer.

The chain uses TRBV27 and TRBJ2-7; 10 nucleotides agree with TRBD2. V shed 6 bases, J shed 0 bases, and the junction held 5 bases outside the gene matches. The germline CDR1 and CDR2 sequences are MNHEY and SMNVEV (reference sequence). CDR3 size: 15 residues. In DNA, the CDR3 is TGTGCCAGCAGACGGACTAGCGGCGCCTCCTACGAGCAGTACTTC. Translation: CASRRTSGASYEQYF.

The V call is TRBV6-5, the J call TRBJ1-6, with D unresolved. Germline-derived CDR1 and CDR2 are MNHEY and SVGAGI. The CDR3 is 13 amino acids. Trimming took 5 bases from V and 8 from J, leaving 10 bases between them. CDR3 in amino acids: CASSGEEDSPLHF. DNA for the CDR3: TGTGCCAGCAGTGGGGAGGAAGATTCACCCCTCCACTTT.

The chain recombines TRBV11-2 with TRBJ2-1, with D uncertain. The CDR3 runs 14 residues. Between the trimmed V and J ends, which lost 1 base and 6 bases, there was a span of 10 bases. The germline V gene has CDR1 SGHAT and CDR2 FQNNGV. CDR3 residues: CASSLASAGNEQFF. CDR3 nucleotide sequence: TGTGCCAGCAGCTTAGCGTCTGCCGGCAATGAGCAGTTCTTC.

V is TRBV2 and J is TRBJ2-7; no definite D call. V was shortened by 8 bases and J by 0 bases, with 11 bases between the two germline ends. Per germline, CDR1 SNHLY and CDR2 FYNNEI. The CDR3 has 13 residues. Here the CDR3 reads CASYVPDSYEQYF. Written as DNA, the CDR3 is TGTGCCAGCTATGTACCAGACTCCTACGAGCAGTACTTC.

Relative to its sample, this clone is medium-sized. V and J are TRBV19 and TRBJ2-7; 7 bases line up with TRBD2. Germline values: CDR1 LNHDA, CDR2 SQIVND (reference sequence). The CDR3 sequence is 15 residues long. Unmatched junction bases numbered 7, after V lost 5 bases and J lost 0 bases. CDR3 in amino acids: CASSLTSSSSYEQYF. CDR3 DNA sequence: TGTGCCAGTAGTCTGACTAGCTCGAGCTCCTACGAGCAGTACTTC.

Only one count was recorded for this clone. V and J are TRBV6-4 and TRBJ1-1; the D gene is possibly TRBD1 (5 bases). Germline CDR1 reads MRHNA; CDR2 reads SNTAGT. The CDR3 has 14 residues. Trimming removed 8 bases from V and 1 base from J, with 14 bases in between. CDR3 protein: CASARVGGNTEAFF. CDR3 coding DNA: TGTGCCAGCGCGAGGGTGGGGGGGAACACTGAAGCTTTCTTT.

This chain uses TRBV7-8 with TRBJ2-2; 8 positions match TRBD1. Germline V gene data show CDR1 as SGHVS and CDR2 as FQNEAQ. With 5 bases clipped from V and 0 bases from J, the junction kept 11 bases outside the gene matches. CDR3 length: 18 amino acids. The DNA for the CDR3 is TGTGCCAGCAGCGCCCAGGGACAGGTCCTCGCGAACACCGGGGAGCTGTTTTTT. Its translation is CASSAQGQVLANTGELFF. The complete variable domain, with remaining parts taken from reference TRBV7-8 and TRBJ2-2, reads GAGVSQSPRYKVAKRGQDVALRCDPISGHVSLFWYQQALGQGPEFLTYFQNEAQLDKSGLPSDRFFAERPEGSVSTLKIQRTQQEDSAVYLCASSAQGQVLANTGELFFGEGSRLTVL.

This clone appeared a few times. The genes are TRBV6-1 and TRBJ2-3; 13 bases agree with TRBD2. Germline CDR1 reads MNHNS; CDR2 reads SASEGT. Trimming cost V 4 bases and J 8 bases; bases outside gene matches: 12. The CDR3 has 17 residues. In DNA form, the CDR3 reads TGTGCCAGCAGTGTAGTAGGACTAGCGGGAGTCGGTATTACGCAGTATTTT. This sequence encodes CASSVVGLAGVGITQYF.

The chain has TRBV30 and TRBJ1-5, with a weak D call TRBD1 (5 bases). CDR3 size: 15 residues. Trimming left V 1 base short and J 4 bases short, with 14 bases between. Looked up from germline, CDR1 is GTSNPN and CDR2 is SVGIG (reference sequence). In DNA, the CDR3 is TGTGCCTGGAGTGCCATTGACAGCCTTAATCAGCCCCAGCATTTT. Translation gives CAWSAIDSLNQPQHF.

V and J are TRBV28 and TRBJ2-7; tentatively, D is TRBD1 (6 bases). The germline V and J ends were trimmed by 8 bases and 2 bases, with 13 bases remaining between them. Germline CDR1 MDHEN, CDR2 SYDVKM. This CDR3 spans 13 amino acids. The CDR3 DNA is TGTGCCAGCTACAGGGCAATTCCCTACGAGCAGTACTTC. Encoded protein: CASYRAIPYEQYF.

The rearrangement links TRBV5-4 to TRBJ2-3, with 9 bases identical to TRBD2. With 0 bases clipped from V and 4 bases from J, the junction kept 3 bases outside the gene matches. Germline assignment: CDR1 SGHNT and CDR2 YYREEE (reference sequence). This CDR3 region has 15 residues. The CDR3 reads CASSLGREGADTQYF. DNA of the CDR3: TGTGCCAGCAGCTTGGGGCGGGAGGGCGCAGATACGCAGTATTTT. The full variable domain, rest sourced from reference TRBV5-4 and TRBJ2-3, is ETGVTQSPTHLIKTRGQQVTLRCSSQSGHNTVSWYQQALGQGPQFIFQYYREEENGRGNFPPRFSGLQFPNYSSELNVNALELDDSALYLCASSLGREGADTQYFGPGTRLTVL.

The gene calls are TRBV9 and TRBJ1-5; tentatively, D is TRBD1 (5 bases). The CDR3 is 15 residues long. Between the trimmed V and J ends, which lost 4 bases and 7 bases, there was a span of 18 bases. CDR1 is SGDLS and CDR2 is YYNGEE in the germline V gene. In DNA form, the CDR3 reads TGTGCCAGCAGCCTCGAAGGGGTTATAGGACAGCCCCAGCATTTT. Translation: CASSLEGVIGQPQHF.

This clone was counted between two and nine times. The chain recombines TRBV18 with TRBJ2-7; TRBD2 matches at 15 bases. Trimming at V came to 8 bases and at J to 0 bases, leaving 5 bases not matched to a gene. Looked up from germline, CDR1 is KGHSH and CDR2 is LQKENI. This CDR3 has 16 amino acids. CDR3 sequence reads: CASLGLAGGSSYEQYF. The CDR3 DNA sequence: TGTGCCAGCCTTGGACTAGCGGGAGGGTCCTCCTACGAGCAGTACTTC.

The J gene is TRBJ2-3, the V gene TRBV19, with 7 positions matching TRBD2. V was pared by 5 bases and J by 1 base, with 12 bases of the junction left unmatched. CDR1 and CDR2 from the germline V gene are LNHDA and SQIVND (reference sequence). There are 17 residues in the CDR3. CDR3 nucleotide sequence: TGTGCCAGTAGTCTCGAGGGCGGGAGAGGGGGCACAGATACGCAGTATTTT. Amino acids: CASSLEGGRGGTDTQYF.

The sample holds one count of this clone. The chain uses TRBV18 and TRBJ1-4; D gene uncertain. The V and J ends lost 4 bases and 3 bases respectively, with 18 bases between them. The germline V gene encodes CDR1 KGHSH and CDR2 LQKENI. This CDR3 region has 17 residues. The CDR3 protein is CASSLTYGEGPNEKLFF. The CDR3 DNA sequence: TGTGCCAGCTCACTGACTTACGGCGAGGGCCCTAATGAAAAACTGTTTTTT.

The chain carries TRBV28 and TRBJ2-7, with TRBD2 matching 7 bases. The CDR3 has 12 residues. Per the germline V gene, CDR1 is MDHEN and CDR2 is SYDVKM. Trimming at V came to 7 bases and at J to 6 bases, leaving 6 bases not matched to a gene. The DNA of the CDR3 is TGTGCCAGCACGGGGACTACCCGCGAGCAGTACTTC. Encoded protein: CASTGTTREQYF.